These 12 T cell receptor beta chains were sequenced from one sample in a study of blood T cells in healthy people across ages. With a J-beta primer mix and a sample-barcoded 5' primer, a second PCR ran 7 to 11 cycles. TCRdb fed the 5' RACE reads into MiXCR, producing one record per CDR3 protein. The sample holds more than 450,000 distinct CDR3 sequences, 25% to 35% seen once. This sample also appeared in a second study, on T cells of mothers and their children.

Sequenced: blood. Every receptor here comes from a boy aged 2 to 10 in good health.

The rearrangement links TRBV29-1 to TRBJ2-7; no definite D call. The length of the CDR3 is 14 residues. Trimming took off 3 bases at V and 0 bases at J, with 12 bases between the two ends. The V gene's germline CDR1 is SQVTM and CDR2 ANQGSEA. CDR3 sequence: CSVENGKSSYEQYF. The CDR3 bases are TGCAGCGTTGAGAATGGTAAGAGCTCCTACGAGCAGTACTTC.

The chain employs TRBV7-9 and TRBJ2-6; perhaps TRBD1 as D (6 bases). The CDR3 has 16 amino acids. Trimming took off 5 bases at V and 0 bases at J, with 11 bases between the two ends. Germline V gene data show CDR1 as SEHNR and CDR2 as FQNEAQ (reference sequence). CDR3 sequence (DNA): TGTGCCAGCAGCGGGGACACGTTCTCTGGGGCCAACGTCCTGACTTTC. Its translation: CASSGDTFSGANVLTF.

V is TRBV13 and J is TRBJ2-7; 7 nucleotides line up with TRBD2. V trimming: 1 base; J trimming: 4 bases; junction bases outside the gene matches: 7. The CDR3 extends over 15 amino acids. The V gene's germline CDR1 is PRHDT and CDR2 FYEKMQ (reference sequence). CDR3 nucleotides: TGTGCCAGCAGCTTAGTTGCGGGAGCCAGATACGAGCAGTACTTC. This translates into CASSLVAGARYEQYF.

In its sample, this clonotype was seen many times. The rearrangement joins TRBV6-5 to TRBJ2-5; possibly TRBD2 for D (5 bases). Germline V CDR1 and CDR2: MNHEY, SVGAGI. Trimming cost V 4 bases and J 7 bases, with 19 bases left between them. The CDR3 has 15 amino acids. The CDR3 DNA reads TGTGCCAGCAGTTTACCCCCGCGGGCGGCGGTGACCCAGTACTTC. Protein: CASSLPPRAAVTQYF.

This clonotype was detected a few times. The rearrangement uses TRBV6-6 and TRBJ2-5; 8 bases line up with TRBD2. The J segment lost 0 bases and the V segment lost 3 bases, leaving 3 bases of the junction unmatched. The CDR3 extends over 15 amino acids. The germline CDR1 and CDR2 sequences are MNHNY and SVGAGI (reference sequence). The CDR3 reads CASSYVGRDQETQYF. The CDR3, as DNA: TGTGCCAGCAGTTATGTCGGGAGGGACCAAGAGACCCAGTACTTC.

This clonotype has only a few counts. The chain joins TRBV29-1 to TRBJ2-3; the D gene could be TRBD1 or TRBD2 (5 bases each). The germline V gene encodes CDR1 SQVTM and CDR2 ANQGSEA. This CDR3 has 14 residues. The germline V and J ends were trimmed by 6 bases and 5 bases, with 18 bases remaining between them. This CDR3 is CSVNRDPSLDTQYF. The DNA for the CDR3 is TGCAGCGTCAACCGGGACCCGTCATTAGATACGCAGTATTTT.

The gene calls are TRBV6-2 or TRBV6-3 and TRBJ1-1; D gene ambiguous. Germline CDR1 is MNHEY and CDR2 is SVGEGT. The CDR3 runs 11 residues. The CDR3 is CAAEGGTEAFF. For the CDR3, the DNA is TGTGCTGCGGAGGGAGGAACTGAAGCTTTCTTT.

Only a few counts were recorded for this clonotype. This chain connects TRBV25-1 to TRBJ1-2, with TRBD1 as a possible D gene (6 bases). The CDR3 covers 13 residues. Germline V gene lookup returns CDR1 MGHDK and CDR2 SYGVNS. Trimming stripped 4 bases from V and 4 bases from J, with 10 bases between. CDR3 nucleotides: TGTGCCAGCAGTGTAGAGACAGGCTATGGCTACACCTTC. Amino acids: CASSVETGYGYTF.

This chain uses TRBV20-1 with TRBJ1-1; TRBD1 is a possible D gene (6 bases). The CDR3 sequence is 14 residues long. Germline assignment: CDR1 DFQATT and CDR2 SNEGSKA (reference sequence). V lost 0 bases, J lost 4 bases, and 12 bases lay in between. CDR3 protein: CSARDLGATTEAFF. The DNA of the CDR3 is TGCAGTGCTAGAGATTTGGGGGCCACCACTGAAGCTTTCTTT.

As DNA, the CDR3 is TGTGCCAGCAGCGACCGCGCCCGTTCCTACAATGAGCAGTTCTTC. Translation gives CASSDRARSYNEQFF. The chain couples TRBV7-9 to TRBJ2-1, with unresolved D. With 5 bases removed from V and 1 base from J, the gap between germline ends came to 12 bases. The CDR3 covers 15 residues. The V gene's germline CDR1 is SEHNR and CDR2 FQNEAQ (reference sequence).

CDR3 coding DNA: TGTGCCAGCAGTTCTGGTGGGTCAGGGGCCAATGAGCAGTTCTTC. Translated, it gives CASSSGGSGANEQFF. This sequence joins TRBV6-5 and TRBJ2-1, with D possibly matching TRBD1 (6 bases). CDR3 length: 15 residues. Trimming left V 4 bases short and J 6 bases short, with 16 bases between. The germline V gene has CDR1 MNHEY and CDR2 SVGAGI.

V gene TRBV15 combines with J gene TRBJ2-2; no clear D. The V end was cut by 0 bases, the J end by 1 base, with 12 bases between. The CDR3 spans 17 residues. CDR1 is LNHNV and CDR2 is YYDKDF in the germline V gene (reference sequence). The DNA of the CDR3 is TGTGCCACCAGCAGAGATGGCGGCAGGCAGAACACCGGGGAGCTGTTTTTT. It yields the protein CATSRDGGRQNTGELFF.